The sample holds a few counts of the clone carrying this T cell receptor (beta chain). Preparing the TCRbeta library involved the use of unique molecular identifiers. TCRdb re-analysed the PCR reads in MiXCR, keeping a single row per CDR3 protein. The profile shows about 250,000 distinct CDR3 sequences, around 25% of them singletons. These data belong to a study of T-cell reconstitution after alpha-beta-depleted transplantation in children. The CDR3 consists of 11 residues. CDR1 is MNHEY, CDR2 SVGAGI, per germline. V was clipped by 9 bases and J by 4 bases, with 7 bases between them. The chain links TRBV6-5 to TRBJ1-3; D is unresolved. The sequence derives from a female patient aged 2-9 years who had a stem cell transplant for congenital amegakaryocytic thrombocytopenia, so the T cells may come from the graft donor. The sequencing used PBMCs, mostly from graft donor cells, collected 360 days after TCRalphabeta/CD19-depleted stem cell transplant. The CDR3 nucleotides read TGTGCCAGTACCAGGGGAAACACCATATATTTT. Protein product: CASTRGNTIYF.